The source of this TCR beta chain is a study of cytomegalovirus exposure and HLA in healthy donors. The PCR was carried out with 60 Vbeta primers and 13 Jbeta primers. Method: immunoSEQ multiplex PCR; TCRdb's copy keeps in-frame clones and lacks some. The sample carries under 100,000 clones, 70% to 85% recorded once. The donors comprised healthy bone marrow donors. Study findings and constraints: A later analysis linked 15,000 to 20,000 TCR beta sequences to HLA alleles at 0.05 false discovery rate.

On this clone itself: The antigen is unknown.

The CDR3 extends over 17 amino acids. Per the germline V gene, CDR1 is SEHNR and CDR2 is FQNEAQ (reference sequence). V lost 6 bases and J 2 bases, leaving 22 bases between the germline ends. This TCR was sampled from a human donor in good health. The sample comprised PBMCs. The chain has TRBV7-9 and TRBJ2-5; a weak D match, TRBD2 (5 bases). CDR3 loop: CASRHVPGRTQQETQYF. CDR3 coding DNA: TGTGCCAGCAGACACGTACCTGGACGGACTCAACAAGAGACCCAGTACTTC.